This is a list of T cell receptor beta chains from one sample in a study of blood T cell repertoires in COVID-19. Produced via immunoSEQ multiplex PCR; TCRdb's table is partial and in-frame only. The repertoire holds 70,000 to 80,000 clones, with approximately 80% as singletons. Sequencing used peripheral blood. These receptors were collected from a man over 45 with acute or convalescent COVID-19. Each CDR3 is given with its conserved first and last residue. A D gene is named only where the DNA matches it firmly. The listing skips clone size in some rows; elsewhere it reads once, few, many or a size class.

NA,TRBJ1-5,TRBV3-1/TRBV3-2,NA,CASSLDPGEQPQHF,TGTGCCAGCAGCCTGGACCCAGGGGAACAGCCCCAGCATTTT
TRBD1,TRBJ2-1,TRBV11-3,NA,CASQGDGNEQFF,TGTGCCAGCCAGGGGGACGGGAATGAGCAGTTCTTC
TRBD2,TRBJ2-3,TRBV19,NA,CASSPAGDTQYF,TGTGCCAGCAGCCCAGCGGGGGATACGCAGTATTTT
TRBD1,TRBJ2-7,TRBV14,NA,CASSQAFGDRGRIARSYEQYF,TGTGCCAGCAGCCAAGCGTTTGGGGACAGGGGGCGTATAGCCCGCTCCTACGAGCAGTACTTC
NA,TRBJ1-1,TRBV6-5,NA,CASSYKNEAFF,TGTGCCAGCAGTTATAAAAATGAAGCTTTCTTT
TRBD1,TRBJ1-3,TRBV19,NA,CASSTWDRLSGNTIYF,TGTGCCAGTAGTACCTGGGACAGGTTGTCTGGAAACACCATATATTTT
NA,TRBJ2-1,TRBV5-1,NA,CASSFQGSSYNEQFF,TGCGCCAGCAGCTTCCAGGGGAGCTCCTACAATGAGCAGTTCTTC
NA,TRBJ2-5,TRBV5-4,NA,CASSLNRGLSETQYF,TGTGCCAGCAGCTTAAACAGGGGACTTTCAGAGACCCAGTACTTC
TRBD2,TRBJ2-7,TRBV19,NA,CASSMLTSGTSYEQYF,TGTGCCAGTAGTATGCTGACTAGCGGGACGTCCTACGAGCAGTACTTC
NA,TRBJ1-3,TRBV28,once,CASRAREVVGNTIYF,TGTGCCAGCAGAGCCAGGGAAGTGGTTGGAAACACCATATATTTT
TRBD1,TRBJ2-1,TRBV28,NA,CASSATGTGAYNEQFF,TGTGCCAGCAGCGCCACCGGGACAGGGGCCTACAATGAGCAGTTCTTC
TRBD1,TRBJ1-5,TRBV15,NA,CATSRDRGGQKNQPQHF,TGTGCCACCAGCAGAGATCGGGGGGGACAGAAAAATCAGCCCCAGCATTTT
NA,TRBJ1-1,TRBV29-1,NA,CSVVPRRMTEAFF,TGCAGCGTTGTGCCGCGGCGGATGACTGAAGCTTTCTTT
NA,TRBJ1-1,TRBV15,NA,CATSRRAGGTEAFF,TGTGCCACCAGCCGCCGTGCGGGGGGCACTGAAGCTTTCTTT
TRBD2,TRBJ2-3,TRBV6-4,NA,CASSETGGPRDTQYF,TGTGCCAGCAGTGAAACGGGGGGGCCCCGAGATACGCAGTATTTT
NA,TRBJ2-2,TRBV6-4,once,CASSGGGELFF,TGTGCCAGCAGCGGCGGGGGGGAGCTGTTTTTT
NA,TRBJ2-7,TRBV7-2,few,CASSLGGRSYEQYF,TGTGCCAGCAGCTTAGGCGGCAGATCCTACGAGCAGTACTTC
TRBD2,TRBJ2-1,TRBV27,NA,CASSPPSGRANEQFF,TGTGCCAGCAGTCCCCCTAGCGGGAGAGCTAATGAGCAGTTCTTC
TRBD2,TRBJ2-7,TRBV28,NA,CASRTGLAGVEQYF,TGTGCCAGCAGGACGGGACTAGCGGGAGTCGAGCAGTACTTC
NA,TRBJ1-2,TRBV5-1,NA,CASSLEVPGGDVYGYTF,TGCGCCAGCAGCTTGGAGGTTCCGGGGGGCGACGTCTATGGCTACACCTTC
NA,TRBJ2-6,TRBV19,few,CASSIDGSGANVLTF,TGTGCCAGTAGTATAGACGGCTCTGGGGCCAACGTCCTGACTTTC
NA,TRBJ1-2,TRBV25-1,NA,CASSESPGSGTNYGYTF,TGTGCCAGCAGTGAATCGCCTGGGAGTGGAACTAACTATGGCTACACCTTC
TRBD2,TRBJ2-3,TRBV6-1,once,CASSEVAGGTDTQYF,TGTGCCAGCAGTGAAGTAGCGGGGGGCACAGATACGCAGTATTTT
NA,TRBJ2-7,TRBV27,NA,CASSLIGGTDEQYF,TGTGCCAGCAGCCTTATCGGAGGGACAGACGAGCAGTACTTC
NA,TRBJ1-1,TRBV19,once,CASRAVTEAFF,TGTGCCAGTAGGGCAGTCACTGAAGCTTTCTTT
TRBD2,TRBJ2-1,TRBV7-2,once,CASSPWTSGRGSREQFF,TGTGCCAGCAGCCCCTGGACTAGCGGGAGGGGGTCGCGTGAGCAGTTCTTC
TRBD1,TRBJ1-5,TRBV18,NA,CASSPSGQGFGQPQHF,TGTGCCAGCTCACCATCGGGACAGGGATTCGGTCAGCCCCAGCATTTT
NA,TRBJ1-4,TRBV5-6,NA,CASSLGVTVSHNEKLFF,TGTGCCAGCAGCTTGGGTGTTACAGTGTCTCATAATGAAAAACTGTTTTTT
NA,TRBJ2-1,TRBV7-2,NA,CASRKGVDEQFF,TGTGCCTCACGAAAGGGGGTGGATGAGCAGTTCTTC
NA,TRBJ2-7,TRBV5-1,NA,CASSLGQAPAYEQYF,TGCGCCAGCAGCTTGGGACAGGCGCCAGCCTACGAGCAGTACTTC
TRBD1,TRBJ2-1,TRBV9,NA,CASSPGQGEQFF,TGTGCCAGCAGCCCGGGACAGGGGGAGCAGTTCTTC
TRBD1,TRBJ1-6,TRBV5-4,once,CASSPSRGGAGSPLHF,TGTGCCAGCAGCCCCAGTCGAGGGGGCGCAGGGTCACCCCTCCACTTT
TRBD2,TRBJ2-1,TRBV11-2,NA,CASSLDLLAGREQFF,TGTGCCAGCAGCTTAGATCTCCTAGCGGGAAGGGAGCAGTTCTTC
TRBD1,TRBJ1-3,TRBV27,NA,CATGQRGSGNTIYF,TGTGCCACGGGACAGCGAGGCTCTGGAAACACCATATATTTT
TRBD1,TRBJ2-1,TRBV11-1,NA,CASSLAGQGRNEQFF,TGTGCCAGCAGCTTAGCCGGACAGGGTAGGAATGAGCAGTTCTTC
TRBD2,TRBJ2-3,TRBV7-2,few,CASLAGAYMSTDTQYF,TGTGCCAGTTTAGCGGGAGCCTATATGAGCACAGATACGCAGTATTTT
NA,TRBJ2-6,TRBV6-2/TRBV6-3,NA,CASSYELSGANVLTF,TGTGCCAGCAGTTATGAGCTCTCTGGGGCCAACGTCCTGACTTTC
NA,TRBJ2-1,TRBV15,once,CATSRGGKRGSYNEQFF,TGTGCCACCAGCAGAGGGGGTAAACGGGGCTCCTACAATGAGCAGTTCTTC
TRBD1,TRBJ1-2,TRBV12-3/TRBV12-4,NA,CASSKQGIDYTF,TGTGCCAGCAGTAAACAGGGGATTGACTACACCTTC
TRBD1,TRBJ2-3,TRBV4-2,NA,CASSQGQGASTDTQYF,TGTGCCAGCAGCCAAGGACAGGGGGCTAGCACAGATACGCAGTATTTT
NA,TRBJ1-1,TRBV29-1,NA,CSVARGNTEAFF,TGCAGCGTTGCTCGAGGGAACACTGAAGCTTTCTTT
TRBD1,TRBJ1-3,TRBV2,once,CASIRGTGATISGNTIYF,TGTGCCAGCATCCGCGGGACAGGGGCCACAATCTCTGGAAACACCATATATTTT
NA,TRBJ1-3,TRBV2,NA,CASETAGYTIYF,TGTGCCAGCGAGACGGCCGGGTACACCATATATTTT
TRBD1,TRBJ2-7,TRBV7-9,NA,CASSPGQGFSEQYF,TGTGCCAGCAGCCCGGGACAGGGGTTTAGCGAGCAGTACTTC
NA,TRBJ1-5,TRBV19,NA,CASSIEGTSYQPQHF,TGTGCCAGTAGTATTGAAGGGACAAGCTATCAGCCCCAGCATTTT
NA,TRBJ2-5,TRBV6-5,few,CASSYQIRETQYF,TGTGCCAGCAGTTACCAAATACGGGAGACCCAGTACTTC
TRBD2,TRBJ2-1,TRBV19,NA,CASSTREGASYNEQFF,TGTGCCAGTAGTACCCGGGAGGGCGCCTCCTACAATGAGCAGTTCTTC
TRBD1,TRBJ1-5,TRBV19,NA,CASRGTGANQPQHF,TGTGCCAGTAGAGGGACAGGGGCCAATCAGCCCCAGCATTTT
NA,TRBJ2-2,TRBV27,NA,CASSLGAANTGELFF,TGTGCCAGCAGTTTGGGCGCCGCGAACACCGGGGAGCTGTTTTTT